The following is a TCR delta chain sequence with its context. TCRdb called clones from the RT-PCR reads again using CATT. The sample lists nearly 2,500 delta-chain clones, about 32% occurring once. This record comes from a study of gamma-delta T cells after stem cell transplantation. The CDR3 contains 17 residues. Trimming at V came to 3 bases and at J to 2 bases, leaving 12 bases not matched to a gene. Per the germline V gene, CDR1 is GEAIGNYY and CDR2 is EKD. The sequenced sample was gamma-delta T cells. The chain carries TRDV2 and TRDJ1, with 9 positions matching TRDD3. This TCR was sampled from a human donor. It is not recorded whose cells these are; they may come from a transplant donor. CDR3 region: CACDSLRGLGDTDKLIF. CDR3 nucleotides: TGTGCCTGTGACTCCTTACGGGGGCTGGGGGATACCGATAAACTCATCTTT.